This T cell receptor delta chain was observed in a study of gamma-delta chains in newborns, infants, children. Across the whole study: Innate gammadelta T cells reportedly expand polyclonally right after birth, driven by microbial exposure, per the title.

By sample fraction, this clone is medium-sized. Other DNA sequences in this specimen translate into the identical CDR3. The V end lost 0 bases, the J end lost 0 bases, and 23 bases lay between the germline ends. The CDR3 sequence is 20 residues long. Per the germline V gene, CDR1 is TSWWSYY and CDR2 is QGS. TCRdb re-called the reads with CATT. The table lists about 1,200 delta-chain clones, more than 3.5% of them singletons, with roughly 25% in the top ten. The sequence came from a child who was a newborn, infant or young child, either healthy, febrile or measles-vaccinated (not recorded which). The specimen sequenced was blood. The chain links TRDV1 to TRDJ1; tentatively, D is TRDD2 or TRDD3 (8 bases each). CDR3 region: CALGELIFLLGAMYTDKLIF. The CDR3 region has the DNA TGTGCTCTTGGGGAACTCATCTTCCTACTGGGGGCCATGTACACCGATAAACTCATCTTT.